The clone carrying this T cell receptor (beta chain) was detected once. These data belong to a study of blood T cell repertoires in COVID-19. Across the whole study: COVID-19 samples, acute and convalescent, were from the United States, Italy and Spain. PBMCs, B-cell-depleted T cells, or T cells provided the cDNA or gDNA that made up the material.

V was clipped by 1 base and J by 4 bases; unmatched bases: 12. CDR3 length: 19 amino acids. Germline CDR1 reads LNHNV; CDR2 reads YYDKDF (reference sequence). In the original workflow: The assay estimated nucleated cells by amplifying reference gene primers. Data came from immunoSEQ multiplex PCR; TCRdb stores just in-frame clones and leaves some out. V and J calls and clone size are given by that table; D and trimming were obtained from the DNA. Of about 270,000 clones in the sample, approximately 81% were seen once. The TCR sequence derives from a woman aged 18-29 years with acute or convalescent COVID-19. The sample taken for sequencing was peripheral blood. The chain uses TRBV15 and TRBJ1-4; TRBD1 aligns across 10 bases. The chain's CDR3 is CATSRVGTGDPWINEKLFF. CDR3 nucleotides: TGTGCCACCAGCAGAGTAGGGACAGGGGATCCGTGGATTAATGAAAAACTGTTTTTT.